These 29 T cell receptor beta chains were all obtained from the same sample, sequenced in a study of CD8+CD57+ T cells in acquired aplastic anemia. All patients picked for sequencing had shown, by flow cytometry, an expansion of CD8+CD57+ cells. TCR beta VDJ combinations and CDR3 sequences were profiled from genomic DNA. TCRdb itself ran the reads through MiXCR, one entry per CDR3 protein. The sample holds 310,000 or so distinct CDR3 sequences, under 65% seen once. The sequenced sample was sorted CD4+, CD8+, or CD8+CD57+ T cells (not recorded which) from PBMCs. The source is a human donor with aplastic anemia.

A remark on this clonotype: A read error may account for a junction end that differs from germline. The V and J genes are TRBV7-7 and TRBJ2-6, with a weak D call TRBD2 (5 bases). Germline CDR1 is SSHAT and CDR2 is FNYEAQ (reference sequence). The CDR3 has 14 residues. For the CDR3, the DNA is TGTGCTAGCAGCGGTAACTCTGGGGCCAACGTCCTGACTTTC. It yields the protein CASSGNSGANVLTF.

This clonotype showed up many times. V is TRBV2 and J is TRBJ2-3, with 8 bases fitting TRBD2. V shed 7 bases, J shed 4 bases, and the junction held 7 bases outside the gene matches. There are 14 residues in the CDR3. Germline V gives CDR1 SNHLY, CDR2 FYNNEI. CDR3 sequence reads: CASKERETSDTQYF. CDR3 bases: TGTGCCAGCAAGGAGCGGGAGACGTCAGATACGCAGTATTTT.

As DNA, the CDR3 is TGTGCCAGCAGCGTGACTAGCGGGGGGCTAAATACGCAGTATTTT. Translation gives CASSVTSGGLNTQYF. The chain combines TRBV2 with TRBJ2-3, with 13 bases lining up with TRBD2. The length of the CDR3 is 15 residues. In germline, CDR1 is SNHLY, CDR2 FYNNEI. V was pared by 6 bases and J by 7 bases, with 7 bases of the junction left unmatched. Full variable domain (remainder filled in from reference TRBV2 and TRBJ2-3): EPEVTQTPSHQVTQMGQEVILRCVPISNHLYFYWYRQILGQKVEFLVSFYNNEISEKSEIFDDQFSVERPDGSNFTLKIRSTKLEDSAMYFCASSVTSGGLNTQYFGPGTRLTVL.

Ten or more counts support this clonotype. For the CDR3, the DNA is TGCAGTGCCCCGCGGATCGATGAGCAGTTCTTC. The encoded protein is CSAPRIDEQFF. This chain links TRBV20-1 with TRBJ2-1; no firm D call. CDR3 length: 11 residues. V was pared by 6 bases and J by 8 bases, with 11 bases between. In germline, CDR1 is DFQATT, CDR2 SNEGSKA (reference sequence).

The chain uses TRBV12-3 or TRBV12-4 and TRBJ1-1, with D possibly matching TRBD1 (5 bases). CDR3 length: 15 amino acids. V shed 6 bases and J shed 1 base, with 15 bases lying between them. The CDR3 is CASRRTRQRNTEAFF. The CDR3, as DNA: TGTGCCAGCAGACGGACCAGACAGCGGAACACTGAAGCTTTCTTT.

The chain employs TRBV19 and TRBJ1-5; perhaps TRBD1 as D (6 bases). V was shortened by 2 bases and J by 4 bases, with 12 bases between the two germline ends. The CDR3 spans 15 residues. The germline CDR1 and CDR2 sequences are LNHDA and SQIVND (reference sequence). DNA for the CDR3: TGTGCCAGTAGTATATGGGGCAGGGGAAATCAGCCCCAGCATTTT. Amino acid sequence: CASSIWGRGNQPQHF.

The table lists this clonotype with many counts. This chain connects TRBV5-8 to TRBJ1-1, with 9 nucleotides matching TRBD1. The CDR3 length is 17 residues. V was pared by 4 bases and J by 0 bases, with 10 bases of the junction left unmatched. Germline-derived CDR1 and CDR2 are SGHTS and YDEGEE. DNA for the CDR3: TGTGCCAGCAGCATGACAGGGGGGACATTCATGAACACTGAAGCTTTCTTT. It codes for CASSMTGGTFMNTEAFF.

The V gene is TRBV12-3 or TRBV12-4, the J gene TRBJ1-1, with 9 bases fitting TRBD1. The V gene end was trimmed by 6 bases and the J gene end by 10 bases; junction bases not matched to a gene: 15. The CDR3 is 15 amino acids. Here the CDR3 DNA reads TGTGCCAGCAGCTTTTATGGCGGAACAGGGGGCCCAGCTTTCTTT. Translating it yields CASSFYGGTGGPAFF.

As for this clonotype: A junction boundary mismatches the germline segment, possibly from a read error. This CDR3 reads CASSRQVRSPLHF. In DNA form, the CDR3 reads TGTGCCAGCAGTCGACAGGTTCGGTCACCCCTCCACTTT. The chain links TRBV10-3 to TRBJ1-6; possible D gene TRBD1, 6 bases. This CDR3 has 13 residues. CDR1 ENHRY and CDR2 SYGVKD come from the germline V gene.

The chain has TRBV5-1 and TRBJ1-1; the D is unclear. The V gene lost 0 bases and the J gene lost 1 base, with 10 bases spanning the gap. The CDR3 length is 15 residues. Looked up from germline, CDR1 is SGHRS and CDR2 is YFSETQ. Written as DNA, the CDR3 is TGCGCCAGCAGCTTGGATCCGGGTGAGAACACTGAAGCTTTCTTT. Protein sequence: CASSLDPGENTEAFF.

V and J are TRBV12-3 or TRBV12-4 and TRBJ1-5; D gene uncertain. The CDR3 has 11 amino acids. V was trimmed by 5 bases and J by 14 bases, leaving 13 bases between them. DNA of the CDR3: TGTGCCAGCAGTGATCTACAGCCTGAGCATTTT. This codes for CASSDLQPEHF.

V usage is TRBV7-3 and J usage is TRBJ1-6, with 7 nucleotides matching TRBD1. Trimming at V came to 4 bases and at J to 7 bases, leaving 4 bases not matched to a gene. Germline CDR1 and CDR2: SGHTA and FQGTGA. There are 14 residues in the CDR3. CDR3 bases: TGTGCCAGCAGCTCGGGACAGTTAAATTCACCCCTCCACTTT. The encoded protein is CASSSGQLNSPLHF. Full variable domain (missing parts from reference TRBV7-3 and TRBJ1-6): GAGVSQTPSNKVTEKGKYVELRCDPISGHTALYWYRQSLGQGPEFLIYFQGTGAADDSGLPNDRFFAVRPEGSVSTLKIQRTERGDSAVYLCASSSGQLNSPLHFGNGTRLTVT.

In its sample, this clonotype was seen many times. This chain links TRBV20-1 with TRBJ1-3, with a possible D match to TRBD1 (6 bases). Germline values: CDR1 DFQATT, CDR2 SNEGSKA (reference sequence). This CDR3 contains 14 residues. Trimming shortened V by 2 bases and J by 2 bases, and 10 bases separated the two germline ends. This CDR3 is CSARKYRAGNTIYF. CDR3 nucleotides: TGCAGTGCTAGAAAGTACAGGGCTGGAAACACCATATATTTT.

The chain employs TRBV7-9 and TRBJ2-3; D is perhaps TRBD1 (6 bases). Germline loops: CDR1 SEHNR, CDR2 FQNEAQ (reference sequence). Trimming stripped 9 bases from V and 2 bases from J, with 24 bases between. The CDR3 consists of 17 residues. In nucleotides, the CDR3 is TGTGCCAGTAGTTCCGACCCGACAGGCCGATTCACAGATACGCAGTATTTT. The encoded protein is CASSSDPTGRFTDTQYF.

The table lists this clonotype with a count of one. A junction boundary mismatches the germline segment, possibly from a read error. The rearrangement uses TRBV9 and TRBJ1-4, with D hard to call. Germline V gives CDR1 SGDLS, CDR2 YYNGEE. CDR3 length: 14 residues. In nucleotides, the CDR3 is TGTGCCAGCAGCCAAGTTTGGGTAGTTGAAAAACTGTGTTTT. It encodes CASSQVWVVEKLCF.

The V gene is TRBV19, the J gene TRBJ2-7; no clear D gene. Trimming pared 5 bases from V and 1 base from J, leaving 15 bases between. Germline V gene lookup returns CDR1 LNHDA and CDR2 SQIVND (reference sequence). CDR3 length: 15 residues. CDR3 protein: CASSLSETLSYEQYF. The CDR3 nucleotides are TGTGCCAGTAGTCTGTCCGAGACGTTATCCTACGAGCAGTACTTC.

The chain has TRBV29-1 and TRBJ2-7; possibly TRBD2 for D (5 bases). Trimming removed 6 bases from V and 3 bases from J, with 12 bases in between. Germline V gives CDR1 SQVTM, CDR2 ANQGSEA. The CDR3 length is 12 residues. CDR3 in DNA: TGCAGCGTGACTACTACGAGCTACGAGCAGTACTTC. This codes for CSVTTTSYEQYF.

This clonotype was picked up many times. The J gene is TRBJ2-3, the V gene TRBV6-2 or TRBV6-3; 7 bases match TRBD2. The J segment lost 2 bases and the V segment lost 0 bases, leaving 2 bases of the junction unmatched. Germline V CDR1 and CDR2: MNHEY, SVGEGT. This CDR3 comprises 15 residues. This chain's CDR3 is CASSYSAGNTDTQYF. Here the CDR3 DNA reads TGTGCCAGCAGTTACTCAGCGGGAAACACAGATACGCAGTATTTT.

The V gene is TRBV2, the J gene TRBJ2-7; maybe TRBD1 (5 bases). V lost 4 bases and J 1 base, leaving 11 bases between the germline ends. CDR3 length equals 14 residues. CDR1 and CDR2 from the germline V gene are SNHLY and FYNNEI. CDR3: CASSAGRVSYEQYF. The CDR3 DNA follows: TGTGCCAGCAGTGCCGGCAGGGTTTCCTACGAGCAGTACTTC.

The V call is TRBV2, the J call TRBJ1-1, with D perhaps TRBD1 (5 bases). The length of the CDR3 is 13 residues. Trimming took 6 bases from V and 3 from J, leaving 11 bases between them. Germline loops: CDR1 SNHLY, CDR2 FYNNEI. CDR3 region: CASRWVRDTEAFF. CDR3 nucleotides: TGTGCCAGCAGGTGGGTCAGGGACACTGAAGCTTTCTTT.

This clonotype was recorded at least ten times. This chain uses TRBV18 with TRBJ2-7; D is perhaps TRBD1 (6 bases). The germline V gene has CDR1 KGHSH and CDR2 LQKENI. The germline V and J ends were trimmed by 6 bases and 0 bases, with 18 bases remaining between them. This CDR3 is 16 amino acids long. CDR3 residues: CASSARLRQASYEQYF. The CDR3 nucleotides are TGTGCCAGCTCCGCGCGGCTCAGACAGGCCTCCTACGAGCAGTACTTC.

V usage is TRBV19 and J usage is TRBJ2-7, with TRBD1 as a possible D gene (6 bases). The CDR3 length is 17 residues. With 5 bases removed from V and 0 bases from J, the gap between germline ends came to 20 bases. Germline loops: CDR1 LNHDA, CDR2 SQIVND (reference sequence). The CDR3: CASSHGWTAQSSYEQYF. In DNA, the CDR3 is TGTGCCAGTAGTCACGGGTGGACAGCCCAAAGCTCCTACGAGCAGTACTTC.

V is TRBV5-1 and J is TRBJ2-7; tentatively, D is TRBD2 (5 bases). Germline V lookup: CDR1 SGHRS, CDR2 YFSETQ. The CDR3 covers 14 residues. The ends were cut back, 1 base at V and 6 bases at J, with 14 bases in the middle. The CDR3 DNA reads TGCGCCAGCAGCTTGCAGGACTTATACGCCGAGCAGTACTTC. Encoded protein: CASSLQDLYAEQYF.

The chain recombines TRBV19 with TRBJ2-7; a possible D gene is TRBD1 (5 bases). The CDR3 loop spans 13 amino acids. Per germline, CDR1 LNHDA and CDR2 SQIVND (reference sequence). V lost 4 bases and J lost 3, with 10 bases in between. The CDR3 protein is CASSNRLDYEQYF. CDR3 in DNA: TGTGCCAGTAGTAACAGGTTGGACTACGAGCAGTACTTC.

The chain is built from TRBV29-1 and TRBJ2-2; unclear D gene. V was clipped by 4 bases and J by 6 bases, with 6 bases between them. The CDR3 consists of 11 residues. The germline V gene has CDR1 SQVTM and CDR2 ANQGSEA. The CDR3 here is CSVAPAGELFF. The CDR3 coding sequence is TGCAGCGTTGCTCCGGCCGGGGAGCTGTTTTTT.

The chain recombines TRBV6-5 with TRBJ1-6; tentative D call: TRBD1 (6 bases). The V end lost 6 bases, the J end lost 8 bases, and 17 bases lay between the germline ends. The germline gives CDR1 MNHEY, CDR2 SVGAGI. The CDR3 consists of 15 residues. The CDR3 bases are TGTGCCAGCAGCCGCGGTGGGGGGGCTTATTCACCCCTCCACTTT. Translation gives CASSRGGGAYSPLHF.

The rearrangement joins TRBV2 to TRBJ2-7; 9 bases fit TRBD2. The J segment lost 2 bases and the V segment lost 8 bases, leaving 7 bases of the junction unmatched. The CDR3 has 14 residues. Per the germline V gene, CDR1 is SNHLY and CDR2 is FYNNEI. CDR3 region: CASLLAGGTYEQYF. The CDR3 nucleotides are TGTGCCAGCCTGCTGGCGGGAGGGACCTACGAGCAGTACTTC.

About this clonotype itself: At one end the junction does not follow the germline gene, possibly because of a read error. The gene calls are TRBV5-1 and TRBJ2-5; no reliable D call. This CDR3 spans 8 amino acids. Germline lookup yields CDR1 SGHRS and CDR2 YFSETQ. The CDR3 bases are TGCGCCAGCAGCTTGGATGCCTTT. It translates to CASSLDAF.

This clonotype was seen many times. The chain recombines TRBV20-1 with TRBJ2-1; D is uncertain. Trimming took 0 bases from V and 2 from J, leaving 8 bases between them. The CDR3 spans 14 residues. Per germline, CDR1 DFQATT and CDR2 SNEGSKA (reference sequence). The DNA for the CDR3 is TGCAGTGCTAGAGACTTAAGAGCCTACAATGAGCAGTTCTTC. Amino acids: CSARDLRAYNEQFF.